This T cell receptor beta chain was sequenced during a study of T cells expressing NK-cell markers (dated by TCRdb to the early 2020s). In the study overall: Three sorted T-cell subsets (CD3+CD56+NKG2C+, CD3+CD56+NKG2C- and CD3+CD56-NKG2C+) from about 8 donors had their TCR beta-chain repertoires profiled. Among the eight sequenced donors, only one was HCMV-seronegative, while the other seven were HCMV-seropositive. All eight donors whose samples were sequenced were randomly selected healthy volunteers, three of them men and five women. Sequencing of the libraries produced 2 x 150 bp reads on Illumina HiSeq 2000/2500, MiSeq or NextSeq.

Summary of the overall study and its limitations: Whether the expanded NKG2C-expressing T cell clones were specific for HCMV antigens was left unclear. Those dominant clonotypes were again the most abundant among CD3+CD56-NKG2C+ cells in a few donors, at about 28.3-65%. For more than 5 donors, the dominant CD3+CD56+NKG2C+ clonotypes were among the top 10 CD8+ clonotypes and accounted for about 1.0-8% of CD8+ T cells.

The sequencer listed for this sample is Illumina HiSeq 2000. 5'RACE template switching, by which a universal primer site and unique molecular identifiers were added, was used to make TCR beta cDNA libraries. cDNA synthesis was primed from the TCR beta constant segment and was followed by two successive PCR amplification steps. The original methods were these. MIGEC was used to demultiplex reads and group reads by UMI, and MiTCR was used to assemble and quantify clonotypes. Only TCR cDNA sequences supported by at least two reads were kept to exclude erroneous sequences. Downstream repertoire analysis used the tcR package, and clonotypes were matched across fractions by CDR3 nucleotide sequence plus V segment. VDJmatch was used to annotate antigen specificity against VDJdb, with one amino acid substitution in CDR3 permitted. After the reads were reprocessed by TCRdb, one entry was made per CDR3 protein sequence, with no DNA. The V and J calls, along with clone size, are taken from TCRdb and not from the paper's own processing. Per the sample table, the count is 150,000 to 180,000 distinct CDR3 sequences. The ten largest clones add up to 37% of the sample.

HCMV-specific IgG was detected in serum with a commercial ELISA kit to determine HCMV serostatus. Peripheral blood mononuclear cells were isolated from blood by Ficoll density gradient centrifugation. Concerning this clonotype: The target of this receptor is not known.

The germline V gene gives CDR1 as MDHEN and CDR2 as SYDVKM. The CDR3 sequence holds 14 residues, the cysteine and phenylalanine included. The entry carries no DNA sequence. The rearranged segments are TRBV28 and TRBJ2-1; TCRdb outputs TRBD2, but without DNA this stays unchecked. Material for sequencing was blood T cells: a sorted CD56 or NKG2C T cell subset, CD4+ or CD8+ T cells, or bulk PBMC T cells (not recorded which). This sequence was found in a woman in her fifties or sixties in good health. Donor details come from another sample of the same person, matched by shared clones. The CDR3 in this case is CASSSGTSRNEQFF. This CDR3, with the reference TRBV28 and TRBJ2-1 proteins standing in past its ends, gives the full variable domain DVKVTQSSRYLVKRTGEKVFLECVQDMDHENMFWYRQDPGLGLRLIYFSYDVKMKEKGDIPEGYSVSREKKERFSLILESASTNQTSMYLCASSSGTSRNEQFFGPGTRLTVL.